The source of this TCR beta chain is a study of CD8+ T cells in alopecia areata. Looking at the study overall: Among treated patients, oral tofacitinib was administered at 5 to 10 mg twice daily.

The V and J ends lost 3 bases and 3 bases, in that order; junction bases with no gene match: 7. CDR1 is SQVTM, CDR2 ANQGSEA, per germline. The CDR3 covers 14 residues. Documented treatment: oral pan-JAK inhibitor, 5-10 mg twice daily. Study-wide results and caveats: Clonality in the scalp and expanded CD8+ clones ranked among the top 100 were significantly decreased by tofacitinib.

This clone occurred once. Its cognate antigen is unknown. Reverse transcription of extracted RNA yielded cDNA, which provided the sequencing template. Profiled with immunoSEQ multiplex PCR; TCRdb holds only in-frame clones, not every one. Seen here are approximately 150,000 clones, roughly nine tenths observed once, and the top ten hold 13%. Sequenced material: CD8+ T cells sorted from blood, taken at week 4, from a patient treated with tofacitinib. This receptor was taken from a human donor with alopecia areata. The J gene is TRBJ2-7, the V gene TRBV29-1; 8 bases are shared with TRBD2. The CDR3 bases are TGCAGCGTTGATGGTTTAGCGGGACGCTACGAGCAGTACTTC. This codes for CSVDGLAGRYEQYF.